Below, 25 T cell receptor beta chains from the same sample are listed, as sequenced in a study of regulatory T cells in long-lasting Graves disease. Building the TCR beta libraries relied on iRepertoire HTBI primers, and CDR3 regions underwent Arm-PCR. From the multiplex PCR reads, TCRdb called clonotypes with MiXCR, one entry per CDR3 protein. The sample holds 400,000 or so distinct CDR3 sequences; 23% are singletons and the top ten take about a quarter. The time point is: persistent/refractory GD, antithyroid drugs over 5 years with positive TRAb. With RNA extracted from PBMCs as input, the TCR library was made. Sample: peripheral blood mononuclear cells (PBMCs), taken when the disease was refractory, from a patient treated with antithyroid drugs. The receptor source for this set is a female donor with Graves disease.

A few counts support this clonotype. The chain recombines TRBV30 with TRBJ2-7; D may correspond to TRBD1 or TRBD2 (5 bases each). The V end was cut by 0 bases, the J end by 0 bases, with 9 bases between. The CDR3 consists of 14 residues. Germline CDR1 reads GTSNPN; CDR2 reads SVGIG (reference sequence). The CDR3 nucleotides are TGTGCCTGGAGTGTACGGGGCACCTCCTACGAGCAGTACTTC. Residues: CAWSVRGTSYEQYF.

This clonotype has at least ten counts. V is TRBV15 and J is TRBJ2-5; TRBD1 might be the D (6 bases). CDR1 and CDR2 (germline): LNHNV, YYDKDF (reference sequence). The CDR3 length is 17 residues. V gave up 0 bases and J gave up 4 bases, with 18 bases separating them. CDR3: CATSRDYITQGSETQYF. The CDR3 coding sequence is TGTGCCACCAGCAGAGATTATATCACGCAGGGGTCAGAGACCCAGTACTTC.

J is TRBJ2-5 and V is TRBV29-1; D is undetermined. Germline V gives CDR1 SQVTM, CDR2 ANQGSEA. V gave up 2 bases and J gave up 6 bases, with 4 bases separating them. CDR3 size: 10 residues. CDR3 nucleotides: TGCAGCGTTGAATTTCAGACCCAGTACTTC. Translation gives CSVEFQTQYF.

The chain recombines TRBV2 with TRBJ2-1; 7 bases align to TRBD1. V gave up 6 bases and J gave up 11 bases; unmatched junction bases: 4. The CDR3 has 11 amino acids. Germline V gene sequence: CDR1 SNHLY, CDR2 FYNNEI. CDR3 in DNA: TGTGCCAGCAGCCGACAGGGAAAGCAGTTCTTC. This translates into CASSRQGKQFF.

This chain connects TRBV6-1 to TRBJ2-7; D gene unclear. Trimming shortened V by 6 bases and J by 6 bases, and 9 bases separated the two germline ends. CDR1 and CDR2 from the germline V gene are MNHNS and SASEGT. This CDR3 has 11 residues. The DNA for the CDR3 is TGTGCCAGCAGCCCCTCCGCCGAGCAGTACTTC. It codes for CASSPSAEQYF.

The chain carries TRBV20-1 and TRBJ2-7, with 10 bases fitting TRBD2. CDR3 length: 14 amino acids. The germline CDR1 and CDR2 sequences are DFQATT and SNEGSKA (reference sequence). Trimming at V came to 6 bases and at J to 0 bases, leaving 5 bases not matched to a gene. CDR3 coding DNA: TGCAGTGCCCTACTAGCGGGAAGCTCCTACGAGCAGTACTTC. Protein sequence: CSALLAGSSYEQYF.

In this sample, this clonotype turned up a few times. This may be a read error, as it is one base from a much larger clone. The chain carries TRBV7-2 and TRBJ1-4; tentatively, D is TRBD1 (5 bases). The germline V gene has CDR1 SGHTA and CDR2 FQGNSA. The CDR3 has 16 residues. V was shortened by 7 bases and J by 4 bases, with 19 bases between the two germline ends. The CDR3 region is CASIHWQRQSNEKLFF. As DNA, the CDR3 is TGTGCCAGCATCCATTGGCAGAGACAGAGTAATGAAAAACTGTTTTTT.

A remark on this clonotype: A read error is possible here, since a much larger clone lies one base away. V is TRBV19 and J is TRBJ1-1, with 7 bases lining up with TRBD1. V lost 7 bases and J lost 0; bases outside the gene matches: 8. Germline CDR1 LNHDA, CDR2 SQIVND (reference sequence). CDR3 length: 15 amino acids. The chain's CDR3 is CASKRNGQVNTEAFF. CDR3 DNA sequence: TGTGCCAGTAAGAGGAACGGACAGGTGAACACTGAAGCTTTCTTT.

This clonotype was seen many times. The chain couples TRBV27 to TRBJ2-3; D may be TRBD1 or TRBD2 (5 bases each). From germline, CDR1 is MNHEY and CDR2 SMNVEV (reference sequence). This CDR3 contains 15 residues. Trimming removed 5 bases at V and 0 bases at J, with 12 bases between. CDR3 nucleotides: TGTGCCAGCAGTCTACTCCGGGACAGCACAGATACGCAGTATTTT. Its translation: CASSLLRDSTDTQYF.

The chain joins TRBV4-1 to TRBJ2-1; 8 bases agree with TRBD2. The CDR3 is made up of 16 amino acids. Germline assignment: CDR1 MGHRA and CDR2 YSYEKL. V was clipped by 1 base and J by 3 bases; unmatched bases: 5. As DNA, the CDR3 is TGCGCCAGCAGCCAAGCCCTAGCGGGCGGCTACAATGAGCAGTTCTTC. Protein sequence: CASSQALAGGYNEQFF.

This clonotype was observed a handful of times. The CDR3 here is CASSPGLAYGYTF. The CDR3 region has the DNA TGTGCCAGCTCTCCAGGGCTGGCCTATGGCTACACCTTC. The chain carries TRBV6-1 and TRBJ1-2; D might be TRBD1 (5 bases). The CDR3 is made up of 13 amino acids. V was clipped by 8 bases and J by 4 bases, with 14 bases between them. Per the germline V gene, CDR1 is MNHNS and CDR2 is SASEGT.

This clonotype was observed at least ten times. This rearrangement joins TRBV10-3 to TRBJ2-7, with D tentatively TRBD1 or TRBD2 (6 bases each). V dropped 0 bases and J dropped 3 bases, with 15 bases sitting between them. This CDR3 comprises 16 residues. Looked up from germline, CDR1 is ENHRY and CDR2 is SYGVKD. The CDR3, as DNA: TGTGCCATCAGTGAGTCCCGGGGGCAAAGAAACTACGAGCAGTACTTC. The encoded protein is CAISESRGQRNYEQYF.

This clonotype was counted ten times or more. The rearrangement uses TRBV28 and TRBJ2-5; 9 bases are shared with TRBD1. The V and J ends lost 8 bases and 2 bases, in that order; junction bases with no gene match: 6. The CDR3 has 14 residues. CDR1 MDHEN and CDR2 SYDVKM come from the germline V gene. CDR3 in amino acids: CASGTGGLQETQYF. CDR3 bases: TGTGCCAGCGGAACAGGGGGCCTTCAAGAGACCCAGTACTTC.

This clonotype showed up just a few times. The chain links TRBV5-1 to TRBJ1-1, with D tentatively TRBD1 (5 bases). Per germline, CDR1 SGHRS and CDR2 YFSETQ. V lost 3 bases to trimming and J lost 4 bases, with 16 bases between them. The CDR3 length is 15 residues. DNA of the CDR3: TGCGCCAGCAGCTCGGAACAGGTCGGGGCCACTGAAGCTTTCTTT. It yields the protein CASSSEQVGATEAFF.

This clonotype was seen a handful of times. The rearrangement joins TRBV19 to TRBJ2-7; maybe TRBD2 (5 bases). Germline values: CDR1 LNHDA, CDR2 SQIVND (reference sequence). There are 15 residues in the CDR3. Deletions cut 0 bases from V and 1 base from J, with 10 bases between. CDR3 region: CASSIDGRESYEQYF. The CDR3, as DNA: TGTGCCAGTAGTATAGATGGGAGAGAATCCTACGAGCAGTACTTC.

The sample holds a few counts of this clonotype. A much larger clone lies one base from this, so it may be a read error. The missing conserved phenylalanine or tryptophan at the end of this CDR3 makes a read error likely. The genes are TRBV20-1 and TRBJ1-2, with D possibly TRBD1 on 6 matching bases. This CDR3 is 13 amino acids long. The ends were cut back, 3 bases at V and 4 bases at J, with 12 bases in the middle. CDR1 and CDR2 from the germline V gene are DFQATT and SNEGSKA (reference sequence). The CDR3 sequence: CSASQGTVYGYTY. The CDR3 DNA is TGCAGTGCTAGCCAGGGGACGGTCTATGGCTACACCTAC.

The sample holds many counts of this clonotype. The chain combines TRBV2 with TRBJ2-7; TRBD1 aligns across 7 bases. Trimming removed 8 bases from V and 2 bases from J; junction bases left unmatched: 24. The CDR3 has 19 residues. Per the germline V gene, CDR1 is SNHLY and CDR2 is FYNNEI. The DNA for the CDR3 is TGTGCCAGCGACACCCCGGGACAGCCAACCGATACGACTACCTACGAGCAGTACTTC. As protein: CASDTPGQPTDTTTYEQYF.

This clonotype was seen many times. V and J are TRBV18 and TRBJ1-5; D perhaps matches TRBD1 (6 bases). The V gene lost 6 bases and the J gene lost 4 bases, with 19 bases spanning the gap. CDR3 length equals 16 residues. From germline, CDR1 is KGHSH and CDR2 LQKENI. The CDR3 DNA reads TGTGCCAGCTCCGACCGCAACAGGGAAAGGAATCAGCCCCAGCATTTT. This codes for CASSDRNRERNQPQHF.

This clonotype came up many times. This chain joins TRBV28 and TRBJ2-7; possibly TRBD1 for D (6 bases). The CDR3 contains 13 residues. CDR1 MDHEN and CDR2 SYDVKM come from the germline V gene. Trimming pared 6 bases from V and 3 bases from J, leaving 12 bases between. CDR3 region: CASRKQGFYEQYF. The CDR3 DNA sequence: TGTGCCAGCAGAAAACAGGGTTTCTACGAGCAGTACTTC.

The DNA of the CDR3 is TGTGCCAGCAGTTTTGACGGTGGTACAGATACGCAGTATTTT. Its protein product is CASSFDGGTDTQYF. J is TRBJ2-3 and V is TRBV12-3 or TRBV12-4; D uncertain. V was trimmed by 3 bases and J by 3 bases, leaving 10 bases between them. The CDR3 totals 14 residues.

At least ten counts were recorded for this clonotype. The rearrangement links TRBV10-3 to TRBJ1-1; no firm D call. The CDR3 runs 12 residues. Trimming shortened V by 4 bases and J by 6 bases, and 9 bases separated the two germline ends. Germline V lookup: CDR1 ENHRY, CDR2 SYGVKD. The CDR3 nucleotides are TGTGCCATCAGTGTAGCCGGCCCTGAAGCTTTCTTT. It codes for CAISVAGPEAFF.

This clonotype was counted between two and nine times. The chain recombines TRBV5-1 with TRBJ1-2; 8 nucleotides line up with TRBD1. Germline V gives CDR1 SGHRS, CDR2 YFSETQ. The CDR3 covers 15 residues. V gave up 0 bases and J gave up 3 bases; unmatched junction bases: 4. The CDR3 here is CASSLVTGGDYGYTF. CDR3 DNA: TGCGCCAGCAGCTTGGTTACAGGGGGAGACTATGGCTACACCTTC. The full variable domain, rest sourced from reference TRBV5-1 and TRBJ1-2, is KAGVTQTPRYLIKTRGQQVTLSCSPISGHRSVSWYQQTPGQGLQFLFEYFSETQRNKGNFPGRFSGRQFSNSRSEMNVSTLELGDSALYLCASSLVTGGDYGYTFGSGTRLTVV.

The rearrangement links TRBV20-1 to TRBJ2-1; D call uncertain. Trimming removed 4 bases at V and 8 bases at J, with 6 bases between. CDR1 and CDR2 from the germline V gene are DFQATT and SNEGSKA (reference sequence). CDR3 length: 10 amino acids. The CDR3 here is CSAMRDEQFF. The CDR3 DNA sequence: TGCAGTGCTATGAGAGATGAGCAGTTCTTC.

This clonotype was counted ten times or more. The CDR3 DNA reads as TGTGCCAGCTCACCGTCGGGAAACACCATATATTTT. This translates into CASSPSGNTIYF. V usage is TRBV18 and J usage is TRBJ1-3, with no clear D. There are 12 residues in the CDR3. The germline V gene encodes CDR1 KGHSH and CDR2 LQKENI. V was cut by 3 bases and J by 4 bases, with 4 bases left in between.

This clonotype was detected only a few times. The V call is TRBV29-1, the J call TRBJ2-2; 7 bases fit TRBD1. This CDR3 comprises 14 residues. The germline gives CDR1 SQVTM, CDR2 ANQGSEA. With 4 bases clipped from V and 3 bases from J, the junction kept 5 bases outside the gene matches. Written as DNA, the CDR3 is TGCAGCGTTGGGACAGGTTTGGACACCGGGGAGCTGTTTTTT. It is translated as CSVGTGLDTGELFF.